The 3 T cell receptor beta chains in this list originate from one sample, sequenced in a study of beta chain features in type 1 diabetes. The isolated RNA, all of it, was reverse transcribed, so expressed TCRB transcripts were what got sequenced. Profiling relied on immunoSEQ multiplex PCR, and the TCRdb table lists in-frame clones only, not all of them. The top ten hold 2% to 2.5% of the sample, which has about 45,000 clones, roughly 70% seen once. Their antigen targets remain unknown. The study's findings and limits: All four CD4+ subsets of Type 1 diabetes patients contained TCRB CDR3s that were moderately but significantly shorter.

Sequenced input: Tregs from blood. These receptors were taken from a woman younger than 35 with type 1 diabetes.

The rearrangement links TRBV14 to TRBJ2-3; maybe TRBD2 (6 bases). V was clipped by 1 base and J by 4 bases, with 15 bases between them. CDR3 length: 16 residues. Germline assignment: CDR1 SGHDN and CDR2 FVKESK. The CDR3 reads CASSQVDYALPDTQYF. The CDR3 DNA reads TGTGCCAGCAGCCAAGTGGACTACGCGTTGCCAGATACGCAGTATTTT.

This clone came up once. The genes are TRBV4-3 and TRBJ1-1; 10 bases map to TRBD1. CDR1 and CDR2 (germline): LGHNA, YSLEER. CDR3 size: 16 residues. With 4 bases clipped from V and 4 bases from J, the junction kept 9 bases outside the gene matches. The CDR3 region has the DNA TGCGCCAGCAGCCGTGGGACAGGGGTTCGTAGCACTGAAGCTTTCTTT. Protein: CASSRGTGVRSTEAFF.

The gene calls are TRBV2 and TRBJ2-3, with 9 nucleotides matching TRBD2. The germline V gene has CDR1 SNHLY and CDR2 FYNNEI. Germline trimming cut 9 bases from V and 4 bases from J; bases unmatched to any gene: 5. This CDR3 is built from 13 residues. For the CDR3, the DNA is TGTGCCAGAGATAGCGGGGGCTCAGATACGCAGTATTTT. Its translation is CARDSGGSDTQYF.